This T cell receptor (beta chain) emerged from a study of blood T cell repertoires in COVID-19. Sequencing was performed with immunoSEQ multiplex PCR; in TCRdb, only in-frame clones are kept and a portion is missing. The sample contains more than 200,000 clones, around 90% of which appear only once. Germline assignment: CDR1 MDHEN and CDR2 SYDVKM. Trimming took 5 bases from V and 2 from J, leaving 11 bases between them. CDR3 length equals 14 residues. This TCR was recovered from a woman in her late teens or twenties who had recovered from COVID-19. Input material: PBMCs or T cells enriched from blood (not recorded which). The chain joins TRBV28 to TRBJ2-3, with D possibly TRBD1 on 5 matching bases. DNA for the CDR3: TGTGCCAGCAGTCCCGCAGGGTCCACAGATACGCAGTATTTT. It encodes CASSPAGSTDTQYF.